Below, 12 T cell receptor beta chains from the same sample are listed, as sequenced in a study of blood T cell repertoires in COVID-19. Sequencing was performed with immunoSEQ multiplex PCR; in TCRdb, only in-frame clones are kept and a portion is missing. The sample comprises about 230,000 clones, under 90% of which are singletons, and 9.5% to 13% rests with the top ten. Sequenced input: peripheral blood. The receptors derive from a man aged 50 to 60 with COVID-19, enrolled during active disease.

The J gene is TRBJ2-2, the V gene TRBV15, with 10 bases matching TRBD2. The germline CDR1 and CDR2 sequences are LNHNV and YYDKDF (reference sequence). This CDR3 comprises 16 residues. With V trimmed by 5 bases and J by 5 bases, 8 bases remained unmatched. In DNA form, the CDR3 reads TGTGCCACCAGCGGTAGCGGGAGGTCGTTGACCGGGGAGCTGTTTTTT. Amino acid sequence: CATSGSGRSLTGELFF.

This clone was recorded only once. This chain uses TRBV6-5 with TRBJ2-7, with D possibly being TRBD1 (5 bases). CDR3 size: 12 residues. Germline values: CDR1 MNHEY, CDR2 SVGAGI. V lost 7 bases to trimming and J lost 7 bases, with 14 bases between them. The CDR3 protein is CASTSNRWEQYF. CDR3 DNA sequence: TGTGCCAGCACCTCGAACAGGTGGGAGCAGTACTTC.

This chain joins TRBV6-5 and TRBJ1-1, with a tentative D call TRBD1 (5 bases). Trimming removed 0 bases at V and 4 bases at J, with 9 bases between. Germline V CDR1 and CDR2: MNHEY, SVGAGI. The CDR3 spans 14 residues. The CDR3 DNA follows: TGTGCCAGCAGTTACTCGGGGGGGGGCACTGAAGCTTTCTTT. Protein sequence: CASSYSGGGTEAFF.

The gene calls are TRBV24-1 and TRBJ2-1; 14 nucleotides line up with TRBD2. The CDR3 has 14 amino acids. With V trimmed by 4 bases and J by 12 bases, 4 bases remained unmatched. Per the germline V gene, CDR1 is KGHDR and CDR2 is SFDVKD. This chain's CDR3 is CATSDGLAGGGQFF. CDR3 bases: TGTGCCACCAGTGACGGACTAGCGGGAGGAGGGCAGTTCTTC.

V usage is TRBV15 and J usage is TRBJ2-2, with a weak D call TRBD1 (6 bases). Per the germline V gene, CDR1 is LNHNV and CDR2 is YYDKDF (reference sequence). Trimming shortened V by 10 bases and J by 1 base, and 10 bases separated the two germline ends. The CDR3 consists of 13 residues. CDR3 sequence: CAIQGLNTGELFF. In nucleotides, the CDR3 is TGTGCCATCCAGGGGTTGAACACCGGGGAGCTGTTTTTT. Full variable domain (rest looked up from reference TRBV15 and TRBJ2-2): DAMVIQNPRYQVTQFGKPVTLSCSQTLNHNVMYWYQQKSSQAPKLLFHYYDKDFNNEADTPDNFQSRRPNTSFCFLDIRSPGLGDTAMYLCAIQGLNTGELFFGEGSRLTVL.

V gene TRBV19 combines with J gene TRBJ2-2; possible D gene TRBD2, 6 bases. With 1 base removed from V and 11 bases from J, the gap between germline ends came to 14 bases. Germline assignment: CDR1 LNHDA and CDR2 SQIVND (reference sequence). The CDR3 is 14 residues long. In DNA, the CDR3 is TGTGCCAGTAGTATAGCATCGGGGGTCGGAGAGCTGTTTTTT. Translation gives CASSIASGVGELFF.

This clone has a single count. The V gene is TRBV5-1, the J gene TRBJ2-3, with 10 bases fitting TRBD2. V lost 3 bases and J lost 0; bases outside the gene matches: 4. The CDR3 has 16 residues. CDR1 is SGHRS and CDR2 is YFSETQ in the germline V gene. The CDR3 DNA reads TGCGCCAGCAGCTCCATAGCGGGGGGAAGCACAGATACGCAGTATTTT. It encodes CASSSIAGGSTDTQYF.

This clone was seen a handful of times. Here the CDR3 reads CASSDPEESTNEKLFF. The DNA for the CDR3 is TGTGCCAGCAGTGACCCAGAGGAATCAACTAATGAAAAACTGTTTTTT. The chain uses TRBV2 and TRBJ1-4; no reliable D call. Deletions cut 3 bases from V and 0 bases from J, with 11 bases between. Per germline, CDR1 SNHLY and CDR2 FYNNEI. This CDR3 region has 16 residues.

The chain has TRBV11-2 and TRBJ1-6, with a tentative D call TRBD1 (5 bases). This CDR3 has 14 residues. Trimming stripped 0 bases from V and 10 bases from J, with 10 bases between. Germline values: CDR1 SGHAT, CDR2 FQNNGV. In DNA form, the CDR3 reads TGTGCCAGCAGCTTAGACCTGCGGGGCTCACCCCTCCACTTT. Residues: CASSLDLRGSPLHF.

The CDR3, as DNA: TGTGCCAGCAAGGTCCTAGCGGGGGTTAGCACAGATACGCAGTATTTT. It yields the protein CASKVLAGVSTDTQYF. The V call is TRBV2, the J call TRBJ2-3, with 10 bases lining up with TRBD2. CDR1 is SNHLY, CDR2 FYNNEI, per germline. The trim removed 7 bases at V and 0 bases at J, leaving 7 bases unmatched. This CDR3 has 16 amino acids.

The CDR3 nucleotides are TGTGCTTCCGGTGGGGACAGTAATCAGCCCCAGCATTTT. It encodes CASGGDSNQPQHF. The gene calls are TRBV7-9 and TRBJ1-5; 7 bases agree with TRBD1. In germline, CDR1 is SEHNR, CDR2 FQNEAQ (reference sequence). The CDR3 has 13 amino acids. Combining the CDR3 with reference TRBV7-9 and TRBJ1-5 gives the whole variable domain DTGVSQNPRHKITKRGQNVTFRCDPISEHNRLYWYRQTLGQGPEFLTYFQNEAQLEKSRLLSDRFSAERPKGSFSTLEIQRTEQGDSAMYLCASGGDSNQPQHFGDGTRLSIL.

This clone was observed many times. The chain couples TRBV5-1 to TRBJ2-3; 8 nucleotides align to TRBD2. This CDR3 contains 17 residues. The junction had 13 bases not matched to a gene; V was cut back by 5 bases and J by 2 bases. The germline V gene has CDR1 SGHRS and CDR2 YFSETQ. The DNA of the CDR3 is TGCGCCAGCAGTCGGCCAGCTAGCGGGTGGGACACAGATACGCAGTATTTT. It translates to CASSRPASGWDTDTQYF.